This record covers a single T cell receptor (beta chain). The J segment lost 7 bases and the V segment lost 6 bases, leaving 14 bases of the junction unmatched. CDR1 SNHLY and CDR2 FYNNEI come from the germline V gene. This CDR3 contains 15 residues. The data originate from a study of blood T cell repertoires in COVID-19. The assay was immunoSEQ multiplex PCR, and TCRdb's table has in-frame clones only and misses some. The sample gives a few hundred thousand clones, about nine tenths of which show up once; roughly 2.3% is in the top ten. What was sequenced was peripheral blood. The V call is TRBV2, the J call TRBJ1-2; 7 bases line up with TRBD1. This TCR came from a man aged 50 to 60 with acute or convalescent COVID-19. The CDR3 DNA is TGTGCCAGCAGCAGGGGCTTTGGACAGGAGGCTGGCTACACCTTC. It codes for CASSRGFGQEAGYTF.